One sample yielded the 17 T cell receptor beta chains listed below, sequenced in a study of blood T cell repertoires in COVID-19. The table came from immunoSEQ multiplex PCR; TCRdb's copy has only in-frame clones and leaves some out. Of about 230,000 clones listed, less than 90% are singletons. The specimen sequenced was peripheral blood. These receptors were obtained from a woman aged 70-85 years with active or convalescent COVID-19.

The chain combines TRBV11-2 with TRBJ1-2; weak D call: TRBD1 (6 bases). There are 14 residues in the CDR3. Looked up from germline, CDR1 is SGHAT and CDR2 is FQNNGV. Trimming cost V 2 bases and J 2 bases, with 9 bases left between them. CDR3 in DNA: TGTGCCAGCAGCTTAAACACAGGGAACTATGGCTACACCTTC. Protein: CASSLNTGNYGYTF.

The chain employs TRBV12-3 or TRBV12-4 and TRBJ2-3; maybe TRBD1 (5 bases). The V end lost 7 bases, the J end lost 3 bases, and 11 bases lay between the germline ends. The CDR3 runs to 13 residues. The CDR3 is CASTLGQTDTQYF. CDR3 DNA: TGTGCCAGCACCCTCGGACAAACAGATACGCAGTATTTT.

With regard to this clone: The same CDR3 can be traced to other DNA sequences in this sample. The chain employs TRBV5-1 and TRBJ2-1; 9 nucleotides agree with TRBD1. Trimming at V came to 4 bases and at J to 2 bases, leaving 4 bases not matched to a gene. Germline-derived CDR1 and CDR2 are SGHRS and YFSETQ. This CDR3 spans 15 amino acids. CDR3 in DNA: TGCGCCAGCAGCCCCGGACAGGGGCCCTACAATGAGCAGTTCTTC. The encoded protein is CASSPGQGPYNEQFF.

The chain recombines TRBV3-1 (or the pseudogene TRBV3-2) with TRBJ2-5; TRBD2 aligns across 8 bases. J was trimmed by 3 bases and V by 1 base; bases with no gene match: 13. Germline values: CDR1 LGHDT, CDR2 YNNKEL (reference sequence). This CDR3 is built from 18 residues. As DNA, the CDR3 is TGTGCCAGCAGCCAAGGCGGCCGAAGCATACTAGCGGAAGAGACCCAGTACTTC. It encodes CASSQGGRSILAEETQYF.

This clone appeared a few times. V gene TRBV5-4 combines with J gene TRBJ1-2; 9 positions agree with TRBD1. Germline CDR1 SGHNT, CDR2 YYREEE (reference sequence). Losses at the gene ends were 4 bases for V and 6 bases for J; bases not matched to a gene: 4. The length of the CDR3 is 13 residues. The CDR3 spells CASSRDRADGYTF. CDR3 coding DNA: TGTGCCAGCAGCCGGGACAGGGCCGATGGCTACACCTTC. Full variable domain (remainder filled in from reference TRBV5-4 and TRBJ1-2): ETGVTQSPTHLIKTRGQQVTLRCSSQSGHNTVSWYQQALGQGPQFIFQYYREEENGRGNFPPRFSGLQFPNYSSELNVNALELDDSALYLCASSRDRADGYTFGSGTRLTVV.

As DNA, the CDR3 is TGCGCCAGCAGGGGGGCTCTGAACACCGGGGAGCTGTTTTTT. This codes for CASRGALNTGELFF. V usage is TRBV5-1 and J usage is TRBJ2-2, with D tentatively TRBD1 (6 bases). Germline CDR1 reads SGHRS; CDR2 reads YFSETQ. V was trimmed by 5 bases and J by 1 base, leaving 9 bases between them. CDR3 length: 14 residues.

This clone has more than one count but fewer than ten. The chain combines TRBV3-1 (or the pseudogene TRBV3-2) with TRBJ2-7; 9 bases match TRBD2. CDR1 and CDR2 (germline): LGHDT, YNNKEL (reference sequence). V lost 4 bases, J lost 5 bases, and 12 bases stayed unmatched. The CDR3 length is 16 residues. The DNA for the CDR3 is TGTGCCAGCAGCCGGGTTTGGAGCGGGAGGAAAAACGAGCAGTACTTC. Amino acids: CASSRVWSGRKNEQYF.

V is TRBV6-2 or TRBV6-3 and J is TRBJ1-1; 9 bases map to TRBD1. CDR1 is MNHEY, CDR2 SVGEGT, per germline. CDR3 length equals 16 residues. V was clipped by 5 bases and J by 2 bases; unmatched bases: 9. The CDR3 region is CASSKTGGAENTEAFF. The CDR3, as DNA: TGTGCCAGCAGTAAAACAGGGGGCGCAGAAAACACTGAAGCTTTCTTT.

The CDR3 coding sequence is TGTGCCAGCAGCCGGGGTCTTGGTTCACCCCTCCACTTT. The encoded protein is CASSRGLGSPLHF. The chain uses TRBV6-5 and TRBJ1-6; D gene unclear. The CDR3 spans 13 residues. V lost 6 bases and J lost 9, with 12 bases in between. Germline CDR1 and CDR2: MNHEY and SVGAGI.

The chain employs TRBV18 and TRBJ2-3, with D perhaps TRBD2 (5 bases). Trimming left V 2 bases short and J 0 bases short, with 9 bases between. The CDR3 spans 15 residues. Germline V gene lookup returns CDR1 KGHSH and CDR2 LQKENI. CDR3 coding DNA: TGTGCCAGCTCACCAAATCGCGGGAGCACAGATACGCAGTATTTT. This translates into CASSPNRGSTDTQYF.

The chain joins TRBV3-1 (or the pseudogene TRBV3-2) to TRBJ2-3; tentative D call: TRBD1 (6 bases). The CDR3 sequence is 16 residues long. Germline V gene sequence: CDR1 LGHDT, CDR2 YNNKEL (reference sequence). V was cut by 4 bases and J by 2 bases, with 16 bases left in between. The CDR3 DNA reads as TGTGCCAGCAGCCCCTCGGGATTGGGACACACAGATACGCAGTATTTT. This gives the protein CASSPSGLGHTDTQYF.

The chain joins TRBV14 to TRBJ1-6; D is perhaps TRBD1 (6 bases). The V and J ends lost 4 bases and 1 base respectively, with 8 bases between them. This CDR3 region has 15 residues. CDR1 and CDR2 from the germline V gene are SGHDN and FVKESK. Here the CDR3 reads CASSRGQSYNSPLHF. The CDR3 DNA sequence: TGTGCCAGCAGCCGAGGACAGTCCTATAATTCACCCCTCCACTTT.

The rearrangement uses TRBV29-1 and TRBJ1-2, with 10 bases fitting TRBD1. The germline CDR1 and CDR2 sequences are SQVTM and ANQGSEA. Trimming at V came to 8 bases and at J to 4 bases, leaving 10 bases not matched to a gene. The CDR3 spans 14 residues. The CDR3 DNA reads TGCAGCACGAGGGATCGACAGGGGGCCTATGGCTACACCTTC. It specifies CSTRDRQGAYGYTF.

The CDR3 sequence is CATSRVLAPGGTQHF. DNA for the CDR3: TGTGCCACCAGCAGAGTCTTGGCCCCCGGAGGGACCCAGCATTTT. The chain uses TRBV15 and TRBJ1-5; no firm D call. The CDR3 consists of 15 residues. Trimming stripped 1 base from V and 11 bases from J, with 18 bases between. Germline CDR1 and CDR2: LNHNV and YYDKDF (reference sequence). Filled out from reference TRBV15 and TRBJ1-5, the complete variable domain reads DAMVIQNPRYQVTQFGKPVTLSCSQTLNHNVMYWYQQKSSQAPKLLFHYYDKDFNNEADTPDNFQSRRPNTSFCFLDIRSPGLGDTAMYLCATSRVLAPGGTQHFGDGTRLSIL.

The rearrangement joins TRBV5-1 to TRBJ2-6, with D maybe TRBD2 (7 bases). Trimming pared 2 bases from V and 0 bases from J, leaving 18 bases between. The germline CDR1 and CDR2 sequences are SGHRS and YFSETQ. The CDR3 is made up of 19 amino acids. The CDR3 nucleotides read TGCGCCAGCAGCTTTTCGCCGGGGGGCCTCTCCTCTGGGGCCAACGTCCTGACTTTC. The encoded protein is CASSFSPGGLSSGANVLTF.

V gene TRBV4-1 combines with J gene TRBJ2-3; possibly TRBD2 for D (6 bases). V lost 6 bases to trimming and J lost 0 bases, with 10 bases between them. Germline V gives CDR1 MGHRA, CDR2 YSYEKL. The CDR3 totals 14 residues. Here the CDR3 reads CASREGGSTDTQYF. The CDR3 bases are TGCGCCAGCAGGGAGGGCGGAAGCACAGATACGCAGTATTTT.

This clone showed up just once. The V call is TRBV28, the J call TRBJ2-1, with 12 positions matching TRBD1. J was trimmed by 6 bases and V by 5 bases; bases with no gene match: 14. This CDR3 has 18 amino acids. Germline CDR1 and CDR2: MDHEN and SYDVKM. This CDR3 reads CASSASLSGTGGLNEQFF. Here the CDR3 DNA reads TGTGCCAGCAGTGCCTCCCTATCCGGGACAGGGGGCCTCAATGAGCAGTTCTTC. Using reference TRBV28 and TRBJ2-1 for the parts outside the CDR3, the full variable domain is DVKVTQSSRYLVKRTGEKVFLECVQDMDHENMFWYRQDPGLGLRLIYFSYDVKMKEKGDIPEGYSVSREKKERFSLILESASTNQTSMYLCASSASLSGTGGLNEQFFGPGTRLTVL.